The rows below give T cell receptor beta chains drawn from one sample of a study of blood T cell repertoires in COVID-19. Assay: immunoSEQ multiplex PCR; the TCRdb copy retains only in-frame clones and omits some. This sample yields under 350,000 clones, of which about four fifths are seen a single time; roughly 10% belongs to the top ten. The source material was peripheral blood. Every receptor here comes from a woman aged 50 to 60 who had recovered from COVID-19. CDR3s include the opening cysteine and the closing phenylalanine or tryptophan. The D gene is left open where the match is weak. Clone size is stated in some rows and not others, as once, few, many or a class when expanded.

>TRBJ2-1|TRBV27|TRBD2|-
TGTGCCAGCAGTTTAAGGACTAGCGGGAGTTCTGGAACCTACAATGAGCAGTTCTTC
CASSLRTSGSSGTYNEQFF
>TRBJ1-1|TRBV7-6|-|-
TGTGCCAGCAGCTTAGAATTTGGGGGGAGCACTGAAGCTTTCTTT
CASSLEFGGSTEAFF
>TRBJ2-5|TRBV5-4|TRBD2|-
TGTGCCAGCAGCTTGGCCACTAGCGGGAGGGCCTCGACCCAGTACTTC
CASSLATSGRASTQYF
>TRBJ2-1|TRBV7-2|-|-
TGTGCCAGCAGCTTAGTCTCTGGATTAAGTGGGAGGACCTACAATGAGCAGTTCTTC
CASSLVSGLSGRTYNEQFF
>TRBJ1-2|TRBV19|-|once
TGTGCCAGTAGTCTAAGCGGGGTTCGGGGCTATGGCTACACCTTC
CASSLSGVRGYGYTF
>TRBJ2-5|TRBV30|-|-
TGTGCCTGGAGACAGGCCGAGACCCAGTACTTC
CAWRQAETQYF
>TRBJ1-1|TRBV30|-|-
TGTGCCTGGAACACAGCACTCCCGAACACTGAAGCTTTCTTT
CAWNTALPNTEAFF
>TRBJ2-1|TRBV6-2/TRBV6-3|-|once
TGTGCCAGCACCCCTCTCGAAGGGGTCAACAATGAGCAGTTCTTC
CASTPLEGVNNEQFF
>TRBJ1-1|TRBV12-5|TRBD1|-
TGTGCTAGTGGTTTCGGACAGGGCGCGAACACTGAAGCTTTCTTT
CASGFGQGANTEAFF
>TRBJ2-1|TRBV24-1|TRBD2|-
TGTGCCACCAGTGATTTGCAGCGGGGGGGCCCAGGTGAGCAGTTCTTC
CATSDLQRGGPGEQFF
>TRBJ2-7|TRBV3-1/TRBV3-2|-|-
TGTGCCAGCAGCCAACTCTACGAGCAGTACTTC
CASSQLYEQYF
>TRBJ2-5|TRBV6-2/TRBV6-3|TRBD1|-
TGTGCCAGCAGCCCCGGGCCGGGACAGGTCCAAGAGACCCAGTACTTC
CASSPGPGQVQETQYF
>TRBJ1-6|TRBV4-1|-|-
TGCGCCAGCAGCCAAGATACCAGGGGACGATCACCCCTCCACTTT
CASSQDTRGRSPLHF
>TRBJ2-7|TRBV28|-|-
TGTGCCAGCAGCTCTCCGGGGGAAGGGGCCTACCAGCAGTACTTC
CASSSPGEGAYQQYF
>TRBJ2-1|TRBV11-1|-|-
TGTGCCAGCACCTTACTGGGGGCGGTTTACAATGAGCAGTTCTTC
CASTLLGAVYNEQFF
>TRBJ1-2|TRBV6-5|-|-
TGTGCCAGCAGTTACTCGAGGCGCGGAAGCTATGGCTACACCTTC
CASSYSRRGSYGYTF
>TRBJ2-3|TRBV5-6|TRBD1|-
TGTGCCAGCAGCTTGGGGGGAAAGGGACAGGTAGCAGATACGCAGTATTTT
CASSLGGKGQVADTQYF
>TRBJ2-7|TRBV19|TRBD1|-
TGTGCCAGTAGTTCAAAAACAGGGGGCAGAGCCTACGAGCAGTACTTC
CASSSKTGGRAYEQYF
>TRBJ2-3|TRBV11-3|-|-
TGTGCCAGCAGCTTCGGACAGCACACAGATACGCAGTATTTT
CASSFGQHTDTQYF
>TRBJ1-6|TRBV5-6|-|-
TGTGCCACGGGGACTAGTGGGTCACCCCTCCACTTT
CATGTSGSPLHF
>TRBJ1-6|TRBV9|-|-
TGTGCCAGCAGCCAGGGAATCCCAAATTCACCCCTCCACTTT
CASSQGIPNSPLHF
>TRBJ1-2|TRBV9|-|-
TGTGCCAGCAGCGAGCCTTACTATGGCTACACCTTC
CASSEPYYGYTF
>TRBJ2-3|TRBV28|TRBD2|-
TGTGCCAGCAGCAGACCGGGACTAGCGGGGCGAAATACGCAGTATTTT
CASSRPGLAGRNTQYF
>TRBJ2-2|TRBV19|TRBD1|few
TGTGCCAGTAGTATAGACAGGGGGCAGACCGGGGAGCTGTTTTTT
CASSIDRGQTGELFF
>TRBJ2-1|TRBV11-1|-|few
TGTGCCAGCAGCCAACCGCAACAGGGAGACAATGAGCAGTTCTTC
CASSQPQQGDNEQFF
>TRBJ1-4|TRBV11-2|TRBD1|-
TGTGCCAGCAGCTTCGGACAGGGACTCGAAAAACTGTTTTTT
CASSFGQGLEKLFF
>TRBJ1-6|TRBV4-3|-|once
TGCGCCAGCAGCCAAGATCCGGTTGGGGGGGTGTCACCCCTCCACTTT
CASSQDPVGGVSPLHF
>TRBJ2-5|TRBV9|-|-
TGTGCCAGCAGCGTAGGGCCCCAAGAGACCCAGTACTTC
CASSVGPQETQYF
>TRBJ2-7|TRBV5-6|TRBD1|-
TGTGCCAGCAGTCCGACAGGGAAGGACGAGCAGTACTTC
CASSPTGKDEQYF
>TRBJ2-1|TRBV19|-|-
TGTGCCAGTAGTATAGGGGGGCTATTACGGAATCGGGAGCAGTTCTTC
CASSIGGLLRNREQFF
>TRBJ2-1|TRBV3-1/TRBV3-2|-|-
TGTGCCAGCAGCCGCTACGGGACAATGAATTACAATGAGCAGTTCTTC
CASSRYGTMNYNEQFF
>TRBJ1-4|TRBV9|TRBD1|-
TGTGCCAGCAGCGCCCAGGGACAGGGGCGTGAAAAACTGTTTTTT
CASSAQGQGREKLFF
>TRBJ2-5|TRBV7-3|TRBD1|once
TGTGCCAGCAGCCCCGGGACAGGGGTAGAGACCCAGTACTTC
CASSPGTGVETQYF
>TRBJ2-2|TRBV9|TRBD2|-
TGTGCCAGCAGCCCCAGCGGGAGAGATGACGGGGAGCTGTTTTTT
CASSPSGRDDGELFF
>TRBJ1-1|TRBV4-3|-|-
TGCGCCAGCAGCCAACTAGGGGTCGGGAACACTGAAGCTTTCTTT
CASSQLGVGNTEAFF
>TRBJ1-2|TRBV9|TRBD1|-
TGTGCCAGCACCCGGGGTCCGGGACAGGGTGGGGCCAACTATGGCTACACCTTC
CASTRGPGQGGANYGYTF
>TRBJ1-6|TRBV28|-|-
TGTGCCAGCAGTCTCCCCGGGGGGCCCCTATATAATTCACCCCTCCACTTT
CASSLPGGPLYNSPLHF
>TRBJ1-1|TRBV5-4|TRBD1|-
TGTGCCAGCAGCTTGGCCGGACAGGGCCGGACTGAAGCTTTCTTT
CASSLAGQGRTEAFF
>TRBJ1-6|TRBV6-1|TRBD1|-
TGTGCCAGCAGTGATGGTCAGGGGGGAAATTCACCCCTCCACTTT
CASSDGQGGNSPLHF
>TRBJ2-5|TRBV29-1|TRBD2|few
TGCAGCGTCAGGGCTAGCGGGGGTGAGACCCAGTACTTC
CSVRASGGETQYF
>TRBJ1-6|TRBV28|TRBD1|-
TGTGCCACCCGACAGGGACATTCACCCCTCCACTTT
CATRQGHSPLHF
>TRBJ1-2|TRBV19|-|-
TGTGCCAGTAGACCGACAGCCGCCTACGGCTACACCTTC
CASRPTAAYGYTF
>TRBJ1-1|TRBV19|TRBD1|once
TGTGCCAGTAGTCCCTCAACAGGGGGCATGACTGAAGCTTTCTTT
CASSPSTGGMTEAFF
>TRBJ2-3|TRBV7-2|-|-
TGTGCCAGCAGCTTAGGGACACAGGGCTCAGATACGCAGTATTTT
CASSLGTQGSDTQYF